One sample yielded the 17 T cell receptor beta chains listed below, sequenced in a study of siplizumab effects on memory and regulatory T cells. Profiling relied on immunoSEQ multiplex PCR, and the TCRdb table lists in-frame clones only, not all of them. The table records roughly 100,000 clones, more than 85% of them present only once. Sequences were obtained from CD4+ T cells sorted from blood. These TCRs come from a human donor in good health.

This clone appeared once. The chain uses TRBV6-5 and TRBJ2-7; D perhaps matches TRBD1 (5 bases). This CDR3 comprises 14 residues. Per the germline V gene, CDR1 is MNHEY and CDR2 is SVGAGI. The V and J ends lost 1 base and 6 bases respectively, with 13 bases between them. DNA of the CDR3: TGTGCCAGCAGTTACTATGGGTCTAGGGGCGAGCAGTACTTC. It encodes CASSYYGSRGEQYF.

This rearrangement joins TRBV6-4 to TRBJ2-2, with TRBD1 identical over 7 bases. Germline-derived CDR1 and CDR2 are MRHNA and SNTAGT. This CDR3 is built from 14 residues. V lost 6 bases to trimming and J lost 2 bases; unmatched junction nucleotides: 3. The CDR3, as DNA: TGTGCCAGCAGGGACAGGAAAAACACCGGGGAGCTGTTTTTT. Translation: CASRDRKNTGELFF.

The chain links TRBV11-2 to TRBJ1-2; D gene unclear. The CDR3 is 15 residues long. V was clipped by 0 bases and J by 4 bases, with 12 bases between them. CDR1 SGHAT and CDR2 FQNNGV come from the germline V gene. Here the CDR3 DNA reads TGTGCCAGCAGCTTAGAGCACCCTCAAGTCTATGGCTACACCTTC. Amino acids: CASSLEHPQVYGYTF.

The V gene is TRBV14, the J gene TRBJ2-5; D is possibly TRBD1 (5 bases). V lost 0 bases and J lost 6, with 14 bases in between. This CDR3 spans 15 amino acids. The germline V gene encodes CDR1 SGHDN and CDR2 FVKESK. The CDR3 spells CASSQEPGSPKTQYF. CDR3 bases: TGTGCCAGCAGCCAAGAGCCAGGGTCCCCCAAGACCCAGTACTTC.

The genes are TRBV19 and TRBJ2-5, with 10 bases that match TRBD2. V lost 5 bases, J lost 5 bases, and 2 bases stayed unmatched. Germline values: CDR1 LNHDA, CDR2 SQIVND (reference sequence). This CDR3 is built from 13 residues. CDR3 sequence: CASSPSGSETQYF. DNA of the CDR3: TGTGCCAGTAGTCCTAGCGGGAGTGAGACCCAGTACTTC.

V and J are TRBV28 and TRBJ1-2, with D possibly being TRBD1 (6 bases). From germline, CDR1 is MDHEN and CDR2 SYDVKM. This CDR3 comprises 13 residues. The V gene lost 3 bases and the J gene lost 6 bases, with 11 bases spanning the gap. CDR3 residues: CASSFGGPDGYTF. The CDR3 nucleotides are TGTGCCAGCAGTTTCGGGGGCCCGGATGGCTACACCTTC.

V usage is TRBV6-5 and J usage is TRBJ2-3; 7 positions agree with TRBD2. Germline V gives CDR1 MNHEY, CDR2 SVGAGI. The CDR3 consists of 15 residues. The V and J ends lost 2 bases and 6 bases, in that order; junction bases with no gene match: 8. The CDR3, as DNA: TGTGCCAGCAGTTACGGGGGAGGGAGACCCGATACGCAGTATTTT. Its translation: CASSYGGGRPDTQYF.

The genes are TRBV18 and TRBJ2-5; no clear D gene. With 3 bases removed from V and 3 bases from J, the gap between germline ends came to 2 bases. The germline gives CDR1 KGHSH, CDR2 LQKENI. The CDR3 is 11 residues long. The CDR3 DNA sequence: TGTGCCAGCTCACCGAAAGAGACCCAGTACTTC. Residues: CASSPKETQYF.

The CDR3 region has the DNA TGTGCCAGCAGTTACCCAGGCGGTGGAGAGACCCAGTACTTC. It codes for CASSYPGGGETQYF. The chain combines TRBV6-5 with TRBJ2-5; D unresolved. Germline assignment: CDR1 MNHEY and CDR2 SVGAGI. Trimming took off 2 bases at V and 4 bases at J, with 11 bases between the two ends. This CDR3 contains 14 residues.

The chain carries TRBV7-3 and TRBJ2-1; D is uncertain. The CDR3 loop spans 13 amino acids. Germline V gene sequence: CDR1 SGHTA, CDR2 FQGTGA. V lost 3 bases and J 5 bases, leaving 8 bases between the germline ends. In DNA, the CDR3 is TGTGCCAGCAGCTTGTCGATGGACAATGAGCAGTTCTTC. It yields the protein CASSLSMDNEQFF. Full variable domain (rest looked up from reference TRBV7-3 and TRBJ2-1): GAGVSQTPSNKVTEKGKYVELRCDPISGHTALYWYRQSLGQGPEFLIYFQGTGAADDSGLPNDRFFAVRPEGSVSTLKIQRTERGDSAVYLCASSLSMDNEQFFGPGTRLTVL.

This clone was seen a few times. The genes are TRBV9 and TRBJ1-3, with a tentative D call TRBD1 (5 bases). V was trimmed by 0 bases and J by 11 bases, leaving 15 bases between them. The CDR3 is made up of 14 amino acids. Germline V gene data show CDR1 as SGDLS and CDR2 as YYNGEE. DNA for the CDR3: TGTGCCAGCAGCGTAGTGGGGACCGAACGCGCCATATATTTT. Protein: CASSVVGTERAIYF. Looking up the rest from reference TRBV9 and TRBJ1-3 gives the full variable domain: DSGVTQTPKHLITATGQRVTLRCSPRSGDLSVYWYQQSLDQGLQFLIQYYNGEERAKGNILERFSAQQFPDLHSELNLSSLELGDSALYFCASSVVGTERAIYFGEGSWLTVV.

The rearrangement links TRBV7-9 to TRBJ2-7; D is undetermined. V shed 1 base and J shed 0 bases, with 13 bases lying between them. CDR1 and CDR2 from the germline V gene are SEHNR and FQNEAQ (reference sequence). The CDR3 runs 16 residues. The CDR3 nucleotides read TGTGCCAGCAGCTTAGTCGGGCAGCGAGTCTCCTACGAGCAGTACTTC. It codes for CASSLVGQRVSYEQYF.

The chain is built from TRBV7-3 and TRBJ2-1; 9 nucleotides match TRBD2. V shed 1 base and J 3 bases; nucleotides not matched to a gene: 4. CDR1 and CDR2 (germline): SGHTA, FQGTGA. The CDR3 runs 16 residues. CDR3 amino acids: CASSLMSTSGYNEQFF. In DNA, the CDR3 is TGTGCCAGCAGCTTAATGTCGACTAGCGGCTACAATGAGCAGTTCTTC.

This chain joins TRBV28 and TRBJ1-3, with 7 bases fitting TRBD1. With 2 bases clipped from V and 1 base from J, the junction kept 11 bases outside the gene matches. The germline CDR1 and CDR2 sequences are MDHEN and SYDVKM. There are 18 residues in the CDR3. CDR3 region: CASSLPGGIRNSGNTIYF. Here the CDR3 DNA reads TGTGCCAGCAGTTTACCAGGGGGGATAAGGAATTCTGGAAACACCATATATTTT.

The V call is TRBV15, the J call TRBJ1-5; D is ambiguous. The germline CDR1 and CDR2 sequences are LNHNV and YYDKDF (reference sequence). Trimming cost V 0 bases and J 7 bases, with 19 bases left between them. This CDR3 is built from 17 residues. CDR3 sequence: CATSRDRTTVRGQPQHF. DNA for the CDR3: TGTGCCACCAGCAGAGATCGGACCACAGTACGCGGACAGCCCCAGCATTTT.

The V call is TRBV30, the J call TRBJ2-1; D gene unclear. Germline V gene lookup returns CDR1 GTSNPN and CDR2 SVGIG (reference sequence). The CDR3 sequence is 14 residues long. Trimming pared 3 bases from V and 0 bases from J, leaving 9 bases between. The CDR3 is CAWRVKSSYNEQFF. CDR3 DNA: TGTGCCTGGAGGGTTAAGAGCTCCTACAATGAGCAGTTCTTC.

This chain joins TRBV19 and TRBJ1-4, with a weak D call TRBD1 (5 bases). This CDR3 spans 13 amino acids. From germline, CDR1 is LNHDA and CDR2 SQIVND (reference sequence). Trimming took off 3 bases at V and 7 bases at J, with 9 bases between the two ends. The CDR3 DNA sequence: TGTGCCAGTAGTATCAATGGGGGTGAAAAACTGTTTTTT. It translates to CASSINGGEKLFF. Complete variable domain (other parts from reference TRBV19 and TRBJ1-4): DGGITQSPKYLFRKEGQNVTLSCEQNLNHDAMYWYRQDPGQGLRLIYYSQIVNDFQKGDIAEGYSVSREKKESFPLTVTSAQKNPTAFYLCASSINGGEKLFFGSGTQLSVL.